This T cell receptor beta chain originates from a study of cytomegalovirus exposure and HLA in healthy donors. As for the study in general: From some 190 million T cells, an earlier analysis saw 90 million to 130 million unique TCR beta sequences. A data release that came early held 80 million to 95 million unique TCRs from HLA-typed donors.

Of note for this clone: Antigen: not known.

Findings of the study overall: A classifier reportedly called cytomegalovirus status with high sensitivity and specificity. Roughly even sequencing depth across donors was the assumption behind the presence/absence analyses.

PCR primers comprised 60 Vbeta and 13 Jbeta primers. Sequencing used immunoSEQ multiplex PCR; TCRdb keeps in-frame clones, though not all of them. Of 73,000 or so clones listed, about 69% are singletons. The length of the CDR3 is 11 residues. Trimming stripped 3 bases from V and 8 bases from J, with 7 bases between. Germline V lookup: CDR1 SEHNR, CDR2 FQNEAQ (reference sequence). Sequencing used PBMCs. The genes are TRBV7-9 and TRBJ1-2, with unresolved D. The clonotype originates from a woman in her 40s in good health and CMV-seropositive. In DNA form, the CDR3 reads TGTGCCAGCAGCTTTAATAGAGGCTACACCTTC. This gives the protein CASSFNRGYTF.